Following are 15 T cell receptor beta chains from one sample sequenced in a study of T cell responses to AZD1222 COVID-19 vaccine. TCRdb's table, derived via immunoSEQ multiplex PCR, lists solely in-frame clones and lacks some. The sample contains 75,000 to 80,000 clones, roughly 80% of which appear only once. The sequencing here drew on peripheral blood, taken 28 days after the second dose of the MenACWY control vaccine. These receptors came from an adult who received the MenACWY meningococcal vaccine as a control.

The V and J genes are TRBV2 and TRBJ1-1; D is unresolved. V was clipped by 3 bases and J by 2 bases, with 13 bases between them. The CDR3 contains 15 residues. Germline CDR1 reads SNHLY; CDR2 reads FYNNEI. CDR3 DNA sequence: TGTGCCAGCAGTGAGGGGATTCAACCAAACACTGAAGCTTTCTTT. Translated, it gives CASSEGIQPNTEAFF.

The genes are TRBV4-3 and TRBJ2-7, with 11 bases matching TRBD1. The CDR3 length is 15 residues. Trimming removed 4 bases from V and 0 bases from J; junction bases left unmatched: 2. Germline lookup yields CDR1 LGHNA and CDR2 YSLEER. The CDR3 here is CASSLGQGGSYEQYF. CDR3 in DNA: TGCGCCAGCAGCCTGGGACAGGGGGGCTCCTACGAGCAGTACTTC.

V usage is TRBV5-5 and J usage is TRBJ2-7; 9 bases line up with TRBD1. V lost 3 bases to trimming and J lost 6 bases; unmatched junction nucleotides: 7. Germline loops: CDR1 SGHKS, CDR2 YYEKEE (reference sequence). This CDR3 region has 14 residues. The CDR3 here is CASSSWDRAIEQYF. CDR3 coding DNA: TGTGCCAGCAGCTCTTGGGACAGGGCGATCGAGCAGTACTTC.

The chain carries TRBV6-2 or TRBV6-3 and TRBJ2-7; D is undetermined. The germline V and J ends were trimmed by 5 bases and 7 bases, with 15 bases remaining between them. Germline values: CDR1 MNHEY, CDR2 SVGEGT. This CDR3 has 13 amino acids. CDR3 protein: CASSAGHLGEQYF. The CDR3 nucleotides are TGTGCCAGCAGTGCTGGGCATTTGGGGGAGCAGTACTTC.

The chain couples TRBV5-1 to TRBJ2-7; 14 bases are shared with TRBD2. Germline V gene sequence: CDR1 SGHRS, CDR2 YFSETQ. The V segment lost 3 bases and the J segment 5 bases; nucleotides outside the gene matches: 4. The CDR3 totals 15 residues. The CDR3 loop is CASSWGTSGSNEQYF. In DNA form, the CDR3 reads TGCGCCAGCAGCTGGGGGACTAGCGGGAGCAACGAGCAGTACTTC.

The rearrangement joins TRBV10-3 to TRBJ1-1, with D perhaps TRBD1 (5 bases). Trimming took off 2 bases at V and 5 bases at J, with 12 bases between the two ends. This CDR3 has 14 amino acids. Germline lookup yields CDR1 ENHRY and CDR2 SYGVKD. CDR3 coding DNA: TGTGCCATCAGTGAGACAGCTCAGGGAACTGAAGCTTTCTTT. Residues: CAISETAQGTEAFF.

The chain employs TRBV6-5 and TRBJ2-2; D may be TRBD2 (6 bases). The CDR3 is made up of 14 amino acids. Germline CDR1 is MNHEY and CDR2 is SVGAGI. V lost 6 bases, J lost 4 bases, and 12 bases lay in between. CDR3 sequence (DNA): TGTGCCAGCAGACGGGAGATGGGCACCGGGGAGCTGTTTTTT. Protein: CASRREMGTGELFF.

CDR3 region: CASRDRRVGGLAGNTIYF. The CDR3 bases are TGTGCCAGCAGGGATAGACGCGTCGGAGGACTAGCGGGAAACACCATATATTTT. The chain links TRBV2 to TRBJ1-3; D ambiguous. This CDR3 is built from 18 residues. The V gene's germline CDR1 is SNHLY and CDR2 FYNNEI. Trimming removed 6 bases from V and 4 bases from J, with 25 bases in between.

By share, this clone counts as medium-sized. The CDR3 protein is CSVESGQGTTEAFF. CDR3 DNA: TGCAGCGTAGAATCGGGACAGGGGACCACTGAAGCTTTCTTT. The chain links TRBV29-1 to TRBJ1-1, with 10 positions matching TRBD1. The CDR3 spans 14 residues. Germline CDR1 is SQVTM and CDR2 is ANQGSEA. J lost 4 bases, V lost 6 bases, and 8 bases had no gene match.

This sequence joins TRBV7-8 and TRBJ2-5, with unresolved D. This CDR3 spans 12 amino acids. The germline V gene encodes CDR1 SGHVS and CDR2 FQNEAQ. The V and J ends lost 5 bases and 7 bases respectively, with 11 bases between them. For the CDR3, the DNA is TGTGCCAGCAGCGCTGCCTTTGGGACCCAGTACTTC. Its translation: CASSAAFGTQYF.

The rearrangement joins TRBV7-8 to TRBJ2-1, with D unclear. Germline V gene data show CDR1 as SGHVS and CDR2 as FQNEAQ. The CDR3 covers 13 residues. V was trimmed by 5 bases and J by 9 bases, leaving 14 bases between them. This CDR3 is CASSPGFSAEQFF. The CDR3 DNA is TGTGCCAGCAGCCCCGGCTTCTCGGCTGAGCAGTTCTTC.

This chain uses TRBV2 with TRBJ1-3, with D maybe TRBD1 (5 bases). The CDR3 length is 14 residues. The germline gives CDR1 SNHLY, CDR2 FYNNEI. Deletions cut 4 bases from V and 3 bases from J, with 10 bases between. In DNA form, the CDR3 reads TGTGCCAGCAGTGCCCAGACAGTTGGAAACACCATATATTTT. Its translation is CASSAQTVGNTIYF.

The chain carries TRBV11-2 and TRBJ2-7; a weak D match, TRBD2 (6 bases). This CDR3 contains 14 residues. V gave up 5 bases and J gave up 10 bases, with 21 bases separating them. Germline V CDR1 and CDR2: SGHAT, FQNNGV. The chain's CDR3 is CASSGGIGALPQYF. The DNA of the CDR3 is TGTGCCAGCAGCGGCGGGATAGGGGCTCTACCCCAGTACTTC.

V is TRBV27 and J is TRBJ1-2; D remains ambiguous. Germline-derived CDR1 and CDR2 are MNHEY and SMNVEV (reference sequence). The ends were cut back, 4 bases at V and 6 bases at J, with 15 bases in the middle. This CDR3 is 14 amino acids long. The CDR3 here is CASSSRPESNGYTF. The DNA for the CDR3 is TGTGCCAGCAGTTCGCGACCGGAAAGCAATGGCTACACCTTC.

This rearrangement joins TRBV2 to TRBJ1-3; TRBD1 matches at 7 bases. Per the germline V gene, CDR1 is SNHLY and CDR2 is FYNNEI. J gave up 7 bases and V 2 bases, and 2 bases lay outside the gene matches. This CDR3 comprises 13 residues. CDR3 sequence: CASSEQQGNTIYF. The CDR3 DNA follows: TGTGCCAGCAGTGAACAACAGGGGAACACCATATATTTT.